Sequencing of this T cell receptor beta chain was carried out in a study of glioma-infiltrating T cells. Overall study results and limits: Non-neoplastic patients had below-expected tissue-blood divergence, while all gliomas exceeded expectation.

TCR alpha and beta CDR3 regions were amplified from RNA using iRepertoire nested multiplex PCR. Via MiXCR, TCRdb re-called the multiplex PCR reads, giving one row per CDR3 protein. The data contain about 94,000 distinct CDR3 sequences, 23% of them seen just once; the ten biggest clones take up about 6.6%. Concerning this clonotype itself: Its antigen is not known.

The CDR3 is made up of 16 amino acids. The germline V and J ends were trimmed by 4 bases and 4 bases, with 19 bases remaining between them. The V call is TRBV12-3 or TRBV12-4, the J call TRBJ2-5, with D unresolved. Sequences were obtained from glioma tissue, nonneoplastic brain tissue, or PBMCs (not recorded which). The clonotype comes from a human donor with low-grade glioma or glioblastoma, undergoing nonglioma brain surgery, or in good health (not recorded which). CDR3 in DNA: TGTGCCAGCAGTTCCCCGACCCGGGCGAGAGGAGAGACCCAGTACTTC. This gives the protein CASSSPTRARGETQYF.